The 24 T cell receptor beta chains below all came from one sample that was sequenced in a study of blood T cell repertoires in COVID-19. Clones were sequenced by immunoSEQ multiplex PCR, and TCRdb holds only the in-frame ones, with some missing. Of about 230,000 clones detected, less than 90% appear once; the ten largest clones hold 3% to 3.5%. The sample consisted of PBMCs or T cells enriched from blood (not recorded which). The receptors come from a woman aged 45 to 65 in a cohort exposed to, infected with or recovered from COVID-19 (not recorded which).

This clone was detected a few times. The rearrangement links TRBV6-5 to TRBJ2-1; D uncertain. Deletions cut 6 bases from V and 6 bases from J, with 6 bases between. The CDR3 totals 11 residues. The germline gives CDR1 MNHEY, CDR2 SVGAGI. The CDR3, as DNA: TGTGCCAGCAGGTCATTCAATGAGCAGTTCTTC. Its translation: CASRSFNEQFF.

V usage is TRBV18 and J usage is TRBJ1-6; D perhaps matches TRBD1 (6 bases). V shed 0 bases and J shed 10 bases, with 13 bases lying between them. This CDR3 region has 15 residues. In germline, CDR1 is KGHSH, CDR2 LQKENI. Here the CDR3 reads CASSPPAGAESPLHF. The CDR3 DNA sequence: TGTGCCAGCTCACCACCGGCAGGGGCAGAATCACCCCTCCACTTT.

CDR3 amino acids: CASSLSTGEDYGYTF. In DNA, the CDR3 is TGTGCCAGCAGCCTCTCGACAGGGGAGGACTATGGCTACACCTTC. The rearrangement links TRBV7-6 to TRBJ1-2, with 8 positions matching TRBD1. Germline-derived CDR1 and CDR2 are SGHVS and FNYEAQ. CDR3 length: 15 amino acids. The V segment lost 5 bases and the J segment 3 bases; nucleotides outside the gene matches: 8.

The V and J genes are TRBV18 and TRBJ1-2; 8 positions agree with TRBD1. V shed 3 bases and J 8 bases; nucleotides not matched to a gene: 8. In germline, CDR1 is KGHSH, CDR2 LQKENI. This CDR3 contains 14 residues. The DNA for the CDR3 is TGTGCCAGCTCACCCATCGGACAGGGTGGGGGCTACACCTTC. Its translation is CASSPIGQGGGYTF.

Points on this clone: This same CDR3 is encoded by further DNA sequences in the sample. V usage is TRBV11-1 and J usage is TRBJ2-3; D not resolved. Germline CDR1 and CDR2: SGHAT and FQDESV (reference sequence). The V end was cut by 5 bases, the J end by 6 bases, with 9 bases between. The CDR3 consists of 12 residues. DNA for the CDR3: TGTGCCAGCAGCCCCCACCAGGATACGCAGTATTTT. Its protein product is CASSPHQDTQYF.

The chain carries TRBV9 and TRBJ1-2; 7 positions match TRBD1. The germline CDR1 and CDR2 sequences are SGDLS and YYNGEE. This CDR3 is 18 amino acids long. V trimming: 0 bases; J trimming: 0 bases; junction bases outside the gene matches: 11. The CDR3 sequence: CASSVALGGEETNYGYTF. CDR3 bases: TGTGCCAGCAGCGTAGCGCTAGGGGGCGAAGAGACTAACTATGGCTACACCTTC.

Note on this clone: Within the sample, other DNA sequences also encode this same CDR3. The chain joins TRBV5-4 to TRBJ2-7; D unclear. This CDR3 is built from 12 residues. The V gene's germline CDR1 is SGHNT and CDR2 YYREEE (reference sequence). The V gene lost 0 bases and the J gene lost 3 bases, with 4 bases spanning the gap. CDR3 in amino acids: CASSLDYYEQYF. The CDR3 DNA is TGTGCCAGCAGCTTGGACTACTACGAGCAGTACTTC.

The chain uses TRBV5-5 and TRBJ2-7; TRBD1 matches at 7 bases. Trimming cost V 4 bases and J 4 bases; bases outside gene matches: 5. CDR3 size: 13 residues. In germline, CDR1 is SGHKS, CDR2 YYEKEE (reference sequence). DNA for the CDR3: TGTGCCAGCAGCCGAGGACAGGTGTACGAGCAGTACTTC. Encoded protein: CASSRGQVYEQYF.

The CDR3 here is CASRRDRDQPQHF. The CDR3 DNA sequence: TGTGCCAGCAGACGGGACAGGGATCAGCCCCAGCATTTT. The chain combines TRBV2 with TRBJ1-5; TRBD1 matches 9 bases. After removal of 6 bases from V and 5 bases from J, the junction contained 2 bases not matched to a gene. Germline values: CDR1 SNHLY, CDR2 FYNNEI. The CDR3 runs 13 residues.

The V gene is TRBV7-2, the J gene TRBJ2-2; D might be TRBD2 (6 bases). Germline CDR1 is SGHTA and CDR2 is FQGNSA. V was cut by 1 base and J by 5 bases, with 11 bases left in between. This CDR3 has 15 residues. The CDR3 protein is CASSLVGGATGELFF. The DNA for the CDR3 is TGTGCCAGCAGCTTAGTTGGCGGGGCGACCGGGGAGCTGTTTTTT.

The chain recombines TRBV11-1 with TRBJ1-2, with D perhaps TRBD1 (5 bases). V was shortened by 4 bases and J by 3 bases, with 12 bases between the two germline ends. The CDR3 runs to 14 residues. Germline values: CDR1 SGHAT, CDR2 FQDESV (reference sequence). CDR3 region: CASSSYGQDYGYTF. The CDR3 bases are TGTGCCAGCAGCTCTTACGGACAAGACTATGGCTACACCTTC. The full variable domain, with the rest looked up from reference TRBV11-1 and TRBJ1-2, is EAEVAQSPRYKITEKSQAVAFWCDPISGHATLYWYRQILGQGPELLVQFQDESVVDDSQLPKDRFSAERLKGVDSTLKIQPAELGDSAMYLCASSSYGQDYGYTFGSGTRLTVV.

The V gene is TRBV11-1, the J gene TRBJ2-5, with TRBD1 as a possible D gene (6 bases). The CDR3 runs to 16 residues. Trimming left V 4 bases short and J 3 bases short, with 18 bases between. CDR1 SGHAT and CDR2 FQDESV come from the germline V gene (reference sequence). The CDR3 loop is CASSSKRSNREETQYF. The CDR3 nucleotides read TGTGCCAGCAGCTCTAAACGGTCGAACAGGGAAGAGACCCAGTACTTC.

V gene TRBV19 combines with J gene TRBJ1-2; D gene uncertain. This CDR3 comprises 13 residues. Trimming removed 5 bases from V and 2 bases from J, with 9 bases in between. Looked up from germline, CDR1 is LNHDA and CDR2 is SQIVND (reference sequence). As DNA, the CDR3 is TGTGCCAGTAGTCCCCCCTCGAACTATGGCTACACCTTC. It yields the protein CASSPPSNYGYTF.

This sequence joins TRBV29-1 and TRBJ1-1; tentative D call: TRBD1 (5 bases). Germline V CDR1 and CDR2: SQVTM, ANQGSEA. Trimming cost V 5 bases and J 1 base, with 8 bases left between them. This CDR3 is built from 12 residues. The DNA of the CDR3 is TGCAGCGTTATAAGGGGGAACACTGAAGCTTTCTTT. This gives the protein CSVIRGNTEAFF.

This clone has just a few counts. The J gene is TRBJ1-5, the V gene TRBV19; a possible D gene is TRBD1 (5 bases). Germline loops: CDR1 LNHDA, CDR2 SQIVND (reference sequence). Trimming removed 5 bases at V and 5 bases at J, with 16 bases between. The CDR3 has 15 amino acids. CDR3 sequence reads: CASSLEGEGYQPQHF. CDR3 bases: TGTGCCAGTAGTCTGGAAGGGGAGGGCTATCAGCCCCAGCATTTT.

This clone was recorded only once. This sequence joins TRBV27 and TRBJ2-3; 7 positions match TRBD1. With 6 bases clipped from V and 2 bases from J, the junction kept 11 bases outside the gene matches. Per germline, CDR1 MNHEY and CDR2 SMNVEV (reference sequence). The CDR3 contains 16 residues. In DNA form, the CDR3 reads TGTGCCAGCAGATCATCACCGGGACAGATCACAGATACGCAGTATTTT. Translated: CASRSSPGQITDTQYF.

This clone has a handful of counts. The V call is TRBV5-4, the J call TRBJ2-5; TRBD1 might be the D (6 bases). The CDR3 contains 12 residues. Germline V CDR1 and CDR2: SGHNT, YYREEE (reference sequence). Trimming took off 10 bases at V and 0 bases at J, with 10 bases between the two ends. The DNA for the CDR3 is TGTGCCGGAGGACAGAACCAAGAGACCCAGTACTTC. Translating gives CAGGQNQETQYF.

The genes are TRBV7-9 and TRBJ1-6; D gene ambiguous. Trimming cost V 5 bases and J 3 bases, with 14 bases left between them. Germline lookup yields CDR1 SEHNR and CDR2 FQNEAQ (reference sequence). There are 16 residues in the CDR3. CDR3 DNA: TGTGCCAGCAGCCCTGCGGGGAGAAACTATAATTCACCCCTCCACTTT. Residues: CASSPAGRNYNSPLHF.

In DNA form, the CDR3 reads TGTGCCACGGGGACAGGGAGAAACACTGAAGCTTTCTTT. It specifies CATGTGRNTEAFF. This chain uses TRBV10-3 with TRBJ1-1, with 9 bases matching TRBD1. The CDR3 runs to 13 residues. V was clipped by 10 bases and J by 2 bases; unmatched bases: 5. CDR1 and CDR2 from the germline V gene are ENHRY and SYGVKD.

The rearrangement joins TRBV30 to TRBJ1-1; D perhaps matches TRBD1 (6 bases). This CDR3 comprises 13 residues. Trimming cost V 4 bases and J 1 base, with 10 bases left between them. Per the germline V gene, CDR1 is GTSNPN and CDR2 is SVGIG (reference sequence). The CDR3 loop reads CAWTQDRNTEAFF. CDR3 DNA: TGTGCCTGGACCCAGGACAGGAACACTGAAGCTTTCTTT.

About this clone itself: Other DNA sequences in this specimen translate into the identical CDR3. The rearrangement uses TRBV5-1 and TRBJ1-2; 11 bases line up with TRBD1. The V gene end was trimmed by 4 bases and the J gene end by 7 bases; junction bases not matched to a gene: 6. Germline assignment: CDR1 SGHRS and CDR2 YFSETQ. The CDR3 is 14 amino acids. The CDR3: CASSPGQGASGYTF. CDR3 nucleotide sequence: TGCGCCAGCAGCCCAGGACAGGGGGCTTCTGGCTACACCTTC.

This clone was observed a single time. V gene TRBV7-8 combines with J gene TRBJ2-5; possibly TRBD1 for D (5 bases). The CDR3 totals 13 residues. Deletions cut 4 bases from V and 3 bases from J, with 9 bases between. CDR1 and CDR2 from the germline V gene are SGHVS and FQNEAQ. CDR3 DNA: TGTGCCAGCAGCTCAGGGTCCGAAGAGACCCAGTACTTC. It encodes CASSSGSEETQYF. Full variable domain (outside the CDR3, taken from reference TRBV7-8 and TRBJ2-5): GAGVSQSPRYKVAKRGQDVALRCDPISGHVSLFWYQQALGQGPEFLTYFQNEAQLDKSGLPSDRFFAERPEGSVSTLKIQRTQQEDSAVYLCASSSGSEETQYFGPGTRLLVL.

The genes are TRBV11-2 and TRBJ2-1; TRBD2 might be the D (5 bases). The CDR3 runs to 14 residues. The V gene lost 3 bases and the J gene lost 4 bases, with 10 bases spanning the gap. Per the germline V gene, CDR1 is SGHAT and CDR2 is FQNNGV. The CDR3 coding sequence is TGTGCCAGCAGCTTCTTGCGGACTTACAATGAGCAGTTCTTC. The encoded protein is CASSFLRTYNEQFF.

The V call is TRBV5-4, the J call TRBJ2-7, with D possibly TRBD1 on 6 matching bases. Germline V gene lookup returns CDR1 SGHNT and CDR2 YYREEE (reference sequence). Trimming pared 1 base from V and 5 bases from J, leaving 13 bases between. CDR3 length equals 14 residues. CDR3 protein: CASSLWQGKNEQYF. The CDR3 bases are TGTGCCAGCAGCTTGTGGCAGGGGAAGAACGAGCAGTACTTC.